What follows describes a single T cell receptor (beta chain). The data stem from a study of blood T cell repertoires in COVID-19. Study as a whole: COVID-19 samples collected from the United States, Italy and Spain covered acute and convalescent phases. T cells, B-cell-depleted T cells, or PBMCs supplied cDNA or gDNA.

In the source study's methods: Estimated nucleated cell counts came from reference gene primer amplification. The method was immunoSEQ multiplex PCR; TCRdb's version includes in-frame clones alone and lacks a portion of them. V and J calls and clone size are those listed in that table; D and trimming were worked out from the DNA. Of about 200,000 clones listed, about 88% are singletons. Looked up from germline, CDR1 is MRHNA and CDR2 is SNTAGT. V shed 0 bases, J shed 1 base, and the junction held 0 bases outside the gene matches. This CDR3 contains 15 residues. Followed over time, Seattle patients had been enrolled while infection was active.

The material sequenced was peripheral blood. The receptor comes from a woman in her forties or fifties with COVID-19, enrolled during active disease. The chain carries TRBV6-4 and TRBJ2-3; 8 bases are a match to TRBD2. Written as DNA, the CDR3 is TGTGCCAGCAGTGACTCGCGGGGGGGCACAGATACGCAGTATTTT. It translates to CASSDSRGGTDTQYF.